Presented here are 11 T cell receptor beta chains from one specimen sequenced in a study of blood T cell repertoires in COVID-19. The repertoire was sequenced with immunoSEQ multiplex PCR; TCRdb's copy has only in-frame clones and lacks some. The sample consists of tens of thousands of clones, 86% of them appearing once. The sequencing sample was made of peripheral blood. These receptors were obtained from a human donor in a cohort sampled during active COVID-19.

V gene TRBV20-1 combines with J gene TRBJ2-3; 8 bases are a match to TRBD2. With V trimmed by 3 bases and J by 0 bases, 5 bases remained unmatched. The CDR3 runs 15 residues. Germline lookup yields CDR1 DFQATT and CDR2 SNEGSKA (reference sequence). The CDR3 spells CSASKAGVSTDTQYF. In nucleotides, the CDR3 is TGCAGTGCTAGTAAAGCGGGAGTAAGCACAGATACGCAGTATTTT.

The chain joins TRBV14 to TRBJ2-7, with 7 positions matching TRBD1. The CDR3 runs to 14 residues. CDR1 is SGHDN, CDR2 FVKESK, per germline. Trimming took 3 bases from V and 6 from J; bases not matched to a gene: 8. CDR3 sequence (DNA): TGTGCCAGCAGCCACCCAGGGGGTTTCTGCGAGCAGTACTTC. Its translation: CASSHPGGFCEQYF.

This chain uses TRBV11-2 with TRBJ2-7; TRBD2 is a possible D gene (6 bases). CDR3 size: 14 residues. V was cut by 1 base and J by 2 bases, with 9 bases left in between. CDR1 and CDR2 (germline): SGHAT, FQNNGV. The CDR3 protein is CASSLARGTYEQYF. CDR3 nucleotides: TGTGCCAGCAGCTTAGCTCGGGGGACCTACGAGCAGTACTTC.

There are many counts of this clone. The chain is built from TRBV19 and TRBJ2-5, with TRBD1 identical over 10 bases. Germline CDR1 is LNHDA and CDR2 is SQIVND (reference sequence). V lost 5 bases to trimming and J lost 4 bases; unmatched junction nucleotides: 7. The CDR3 extends over 15 amino acids. The chain's CDR3 is CASSGKTGGSETQYF. DNA for the CDR3: TGTGCCAGTAGTGGAAAGACAGGGGGCTCAGAGACCCAGTACTTC.

The chain is built from TRBV6-2 or TRBV6-3 and TRBJ2-1, with D perhaps TRBD2 (5 bases). Looked up from germline, CDR1 is MNHEY and CDR2 is SVGEGT. Trimming pared 5 bases from V and 4 bases from J, leaving 6 bases between. The CDR3 has 12 residues. The CDR3 bases are TGTGCCAGCAGTCGGACTTACAATGAGCAGTTCTTC. This codes for CASSRTYNEQFF.

The rearrangement joins TRBV5-1 to TRBJ2-1; 9 nucleotides agree with TRBD2. The CDR3 contains 15 residues. J gave up 3 bases and V 2 bases, and 3 bases lay outside the gene matches. The germline gives CDR1 SGHRS, CDR2 YFSETQ. DNA for the CDR3: TGCGCCAGCAGCTTAGCGGGAGGACGCTACAATGAGCAGTTCTTC. It yields the protein CASSLAGGRYNEQFF.

The chain carries TRBV28 and TRBJ1-4; no clear D gene. Deletions cut 7 bases from V and 0 bases from J, with 9 bases between. The CDR3 loop spans 14 amino acids. Germline V lookup: CDR1 MDHEN, CDR2 SYDVKM. CDR3 DNA: TGTGCCAGCACACTAGTTGCAACTAATGAAAAACTGTTTTTT. Protein sequence: CASTLVATNEKLFF.

This chain connects TRBV25-1 to TRBJ1-3; no reliable D call. CDR1 is MGHDK, CDR2 SYGVNS, per germline. The CDR3 totals 15 residues. With 3 bases removed from V and 1 base from J, the gap between germline ends came to 10 bases. This CDR3 is CASSDSDGSGNTIYF. The CDR3, as DNA: TGTGCCAGCAGTGACTCTGACGGGTCTGGAAACACCATATATTTT.

The chain is built from TRBV4-3 and TRBJ2-7; D possibly corresponds to TRBD2 (6 bases). Germline V gene lookup returns CDR1 LGHNA and CDR2 YSLEER. The CDR3 is 14 amino acids. V was pared by 4 bases and J by 4 bases, with 14 bases between. The CDR3 loop is CASSPTTGSYEQYF. The CDR3 DNA follows: TGCGCCAGCAGCCCCACAACCGGGAGTTACGAGCAGTACTTC.

The rearrangement uses TRBV2 and TRBJ1-2; TRBD1 matches 9 bases. Germline V gene lookup returns CDR1 SNHLY and CDR2 FYNNEI. The CDR3 extends over 13 amino acids. The junction had 4 bases not matched to a gene; V was cut back by 5 bases and J by 6 bases. This CDR3 reads CASSRQGGDGYTF. CDR3 bases: TGTGCCAGCAGTAGACAGGGGGGAGATGGCTACACCTTC.

The CDR3 DNA follows: TGTGCCAGTTCGAGACAGGGGCCCAACACCGGGGAGCTGTTTTTT. The encoded protein is CASSRQGPNTGELFF. The chain combines TRBV6-5 with TRBJ2-2; TRBD1 matches 8 bases. Trimming removed 9 bases from V and 2 bases from J; junction bases left unmatched: 8. Germline V gene sequence: CDR1 MNHEY, CDR2 SVGAGI. CDR3 length: 15 amino acids.